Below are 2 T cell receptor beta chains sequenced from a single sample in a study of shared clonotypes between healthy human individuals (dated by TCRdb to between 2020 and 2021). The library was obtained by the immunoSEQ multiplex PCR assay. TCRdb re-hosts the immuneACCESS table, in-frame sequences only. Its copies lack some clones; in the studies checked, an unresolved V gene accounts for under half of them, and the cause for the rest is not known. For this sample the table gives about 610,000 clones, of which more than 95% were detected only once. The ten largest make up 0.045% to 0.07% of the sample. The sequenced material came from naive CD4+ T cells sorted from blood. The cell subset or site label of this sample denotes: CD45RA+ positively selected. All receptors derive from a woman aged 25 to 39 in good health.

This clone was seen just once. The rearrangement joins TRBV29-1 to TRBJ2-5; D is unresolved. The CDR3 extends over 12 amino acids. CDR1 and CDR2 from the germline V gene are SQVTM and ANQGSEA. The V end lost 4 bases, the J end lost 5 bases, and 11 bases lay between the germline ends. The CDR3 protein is CSVGAPEETQYF. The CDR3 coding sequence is TGCAGCGTTGGCGCCCCCGAGGAGACCCAGTACTTC.

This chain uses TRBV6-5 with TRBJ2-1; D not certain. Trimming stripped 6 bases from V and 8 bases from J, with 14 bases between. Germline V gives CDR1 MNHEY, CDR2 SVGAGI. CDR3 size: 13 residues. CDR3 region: CASRGFGFDEQFF. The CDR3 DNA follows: TGTGCCAGCAGAGGGTTCGGGTTCGATGAGCAGTTCTTC.